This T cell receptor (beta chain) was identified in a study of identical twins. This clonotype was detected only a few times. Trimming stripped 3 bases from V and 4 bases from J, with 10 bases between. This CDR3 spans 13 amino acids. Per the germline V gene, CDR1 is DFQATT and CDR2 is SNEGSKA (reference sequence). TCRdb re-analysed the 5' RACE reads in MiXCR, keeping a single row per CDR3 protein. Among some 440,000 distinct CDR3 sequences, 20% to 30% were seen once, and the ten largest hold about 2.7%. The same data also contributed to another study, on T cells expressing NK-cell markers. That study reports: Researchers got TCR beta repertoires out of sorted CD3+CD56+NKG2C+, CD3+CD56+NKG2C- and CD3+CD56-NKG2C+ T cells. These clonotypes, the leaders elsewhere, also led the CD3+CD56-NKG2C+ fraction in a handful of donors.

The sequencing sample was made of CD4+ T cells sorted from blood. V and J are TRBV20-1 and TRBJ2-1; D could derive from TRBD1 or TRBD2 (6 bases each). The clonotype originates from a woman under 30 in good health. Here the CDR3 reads CSAREGGYNEQFF. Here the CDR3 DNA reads TGCAGTGCTAGGGAGGGGGGATACAATGAGCAGTTCTTC.